This T cell receptor (beta chain) is from a study of shared clonotypes between healthy human individuals. As for the study in general: A donor's plate count was three for CD4 naive and three for CD4 memory; CD8 naive had two and CD8 memory one. Study-wide points: Some naive CD4 clonotypes, roughly 4.8%, turned up in common across four donors.

V dropped 3 bases and J dropped 5 bases, with 7 bases sitting between them. The CDR3 length is 13 residues. Germline CDR1 is MGHDK and CDR2 is SYGVNS. Comments on this clone: What it binds is unknown.

Assay used: immunoSEQ multiplex PCR; TCRdb lists only in-frame clones, some missing. The table lists over a million clones, 60% to 80% of them singletons. This TCR was recovered from a man aged 18 to 29 in good health. V and J are TRBV25-1 and TRBJ2-2, with D uncertain. Sequenced: memory CD4+ T cells sorted from blood. As for subset: CD45RA-negative fraction. The DNA of the CDR3 is TGTGCCAGCAGTGATTCTAGGACCGGGGAGCTGTTTTTT. It translates to CASSDSRTGELFF.